The next 9 T cell receptor beta chains were all read from a single sample in a study of OX40 agonist ivuxolimab in advanced cancers. TCRdb's copy holds only in-frame clones and misses some; the assay was immunoSEQ multiplex PCR. This table holds some 100,000 clones, about nine tenths found once. The source was CD4+ or CD8+ T cells sorted from blood, collected in a trial of the OX40 agonist ivuxolimab. These receptors were taken from an adult with an advanced solid tumor such as melanoma, head and neck, liver or kidney cancer.

The chain has TRBV6-1 and TRBJ1-5; D gene uncertain. Trimming left V 4 bases short and J 2 bases short, with 15 bases between. Germline values: CDR1 MNHNS, CDR2 SASEGT. CDR3 length: 16 amino acids. The DNA for the CDR3 is TGTGCCAGCAGTGGTGGCCGCAAATGGGGCAATCAGCCCCAGCATTTT. As protein: CASSGGRKWGNQPQHF.

In DNA, the CDR3 is TGTGCCAGCAGTGGGGTAAGGAATTCACCCCTCCACTTT. This sequence encodes CASSGVRNSPLHF. The chain recombines TRBV25-1 with TRBJ1-6, with unresolved D. V was trimmed by 4 bases and J by 7 bases, leaving 8 bases between them. In germline, CDR1 is MGHDK, CDR2 SYGVNS. The CDR3 is 13 residues long.

V is TRBV5-4 and J is TRBJ2-5, with TRBD2 matching 9 bases. Looked up from germline, CDR1 is SGHNT and CDR2 is YYREEE (reference sequence). CDR3 length: 15 residues. With V trimmed by 0 bases and J by 4 bases, 4 bases remained unmatched. Here the CDR3 DNA reads TGTGCCAGCAGCTTGGTAGCGGGAGTTCGAGAGACCCAGTACTTC. Translation gives CASSLVAGVRETQYF.

The chain recombines TRBV6-6 with TRBJ2-7; D remains unclear. Per germline, CDR1 MNHNY and CDR2 SVGAGI (reference sequence). The length of the CDR3 is 13 residues. V was trimmed by 1 base and J by 5 bases, leaving 9 bases between them. The DNA for the CDR3 is TGTGCCAGCAGTTACTACGGACGAGACGAGCAGTACTTC. This encodes CASSYYGRDEQYF.

This chain uses TRBV19 with TRBJ2-5; unclear D gene. Deletions cut 1 base from V and 3 bases from J, with 15 bases between. The CDR3 extends over 16 amino acids. Germline CDR1 LNHDA, CDR2 SQIVND (reference sequence). CDR3 loop: CASSIGRRIHEETQYF. The CDR3 coding sequence is TGTGCCAGTAGTATAGGGCGGAGAATCCACGAAGAGACCCAGTACTTC.

This chain uses TRBV29-1 with TRBJ1-1; D unclear. CDR1 and CDR2 from the germline V gene are SQVTM and ANQGSEA. Trimming shortened V by 8 bases and J by 4 bases, and 14 bases separated the two germline ends. The length of the CDR3 is 12 residues. The CDR3 DNA is TGCAGCCTCGCAGTGGAGGCCACTGAAGCTTTCTTT. Its protein product is CSLAVEATEAFF.

The J gene is TRBJ1-2, the V gene TRBV6-4; no firm D call. Trimming took off 2 bases at V and 2 bases at J, with 0 bases between the two ends. Per germline, CDR1 MRHNA and CDR2 SNTAGT. The CDR3 sequence is 11 residues long. The chain's CDR3 is CASSDNYGYTF. CDR3 nucleotide sequence: TGTGCCAGCAGTGACAACTATGGCTACACCTTC.

In this sample, this clone turned up a few times. The V and J genes are TRBV2 and TRBJ2-4; no clear D gene. The CDR3 length is 14 residues. Germline assignment: CDR1 SNHLY and CDR2 FYNNEI. V was clipped by 4 bases and J by 0 bases, with 7 bases between them. The CDR3 DNA reads as TGTGCCAGCAGTGTCTGGGGAGCCAAAAACATTCAGTACTTC. This encodes CASSVWGAKNIQYF.

The V gene is TRBV19, the J gene TRBJ2-7, with 10 positions matching TRBD1. V was clipped by 5 bases and J by 2 bases; unmatched bases: 12. The CDR3 length is 17 residues. Germline values: CDR1 LNHDA, CDR2 SQIVND (reference sequence). CDR3: CASSDPGQGTIPYEQYF. CDR3 coding DNA: TGTGCCAGTAGTGATCCGGGACAGGGGACCATCCCCTACGAGCAGTACTTC.